This T cell receptor (beta chain) was found in a study of shared clonotypes between healthy human individuals. Study-wide context: Donor composition was a couple of women and three men, aged 18 to 49.

Notes on this clone: Its target is unknown.

This CDR3 contains 15 residues. The V end was cut by 5 bases, the J end by 4 bases, with 18 bases between. CDR1 is PRHDT and CDR2 is FYEKMQ in the germline V gene (reference sequence). Assay: immunoSEQ multiplex PCR; the TCRdb copy retains only in-frame clones and omits some. The sample yields 1.6 million or so clones, roughly 96% seen once. Study-wide points: Large sequencing depth failed to make sorted-subset sequencing complete, rarefaction showed. What naive subsets generally showed was a larger estimated richness than memory subsets showed.

Input material: naive CD4+ T cells sorted from blood. Indicated subset: CD45RA+ positively selected. The rearrangement uses TRBV13 and TRBJ2-7; tentative D call: TRBD2 (5 bases). The clonotype originates from a man aged 30 to 39 in good health. DNA of the CDR3: TGTGCCAGCAGCGCAAACGGGATGCCCCCATACGAGCAGTACTTC. The encoded protein is CASSANGMPPYEQYF. Filled out from reference TRBV13 and TRBJ2-7, the complete variable domain reads AAGVIQSPRHLIKEKRETATLKCYPIPRHDTVYWYQQGPGQDPQFLISFYEKMQSDKGSIPDRFSAQQFSDYHSELNMSSLELGDSALYFCASSANGMPPYEQYFGPGTRLTVT.